Listed here are 8 T cell receptor beta chains from one sample, sequenced in a study of T cell responses to AZD1222 COVID-19 vaccine. Only in-frame clones appear in the TCRdb table, and some are missing; sequencing was by immunoSEQ multiplex PCR. The repertoire has 100,000 to 150,000 clones, about 90% of them found once; the top ten carry more than 13%. Sequencing was performed on peripheral blood, taken on day 0 of AZD1222 vaccination. Source of these receptors: an adult in good health.

CDR3 DNA sequence: TGTGCCAGCAGCCCTAATCCCGGTGACTGGGATGCCGGTTTCTTT. Translated, it gives CASSPNPGDWDAGFF. The chain carries TRBV9 and TRBJ1-1; D gene uncertain. CDR3 length: 15 residues. V was cut by 4 bases and J by 13 bases, with 26 bases left in between. Germline loops: CDR1 SGDLS, CDR2 YYNGEE. Complete variable domain (other parts from reference TRBV9 and TRBJ1-1): DSGVTQTPKHLITATGQRVTLRCSPRSGDLSVYWYQQSLDQGLQFLIQYYNGEERAKGNILERFSAQQFPDLHSELNLSSLELGDSALYFCASSPNPGDWDAGFFGQGTRLTVV.

The rearrangement joins TRBV13 to TRBJ2-1, with TRBD2 matching 15 bases. CDR3 length equals 18 residues. Germline V CDR1 and CDR2: PRHDT, FYEKMQ (reference sequence). The V gene end was trimmed by 6 bases and the J gene end by 0 bases; junction bases not matched to a gene: 6. The CDR3 spells CASRSGTSGGSSYNEQFF. The CDR3 DNA reads as TGTGCCAGCAGGTCCGGGACTAGCGGGGGGAGCTCCTACAATGAGCAGTTCTTC. Full variable domain (outside the CDR3, taken from reference TRBV13 and TRBJ2-1): AAGVIQSPRHLIKEKRETATLKCYPIPRHDTVYWYQQGPGQDPQFLISFYEKMQSDKGSIPDRFSAQQFSDYHSELNMSSLELGDSALYFCASRSGTSGGSSYNEQFFGPGTRLTVL.

The V call is TRBV12-3 or TRBV12-4, the J call TRBJ2-1; D uncertain. This CDR3 spans 11 amino acids. V was cut by 4 bases and J by 7 bases, with 5 bases left in between. DNA for the CDR3: TGTGCCAGCAGTTCGCTAAATGAGCAGTTCTTC. It is translated as CASSSLNEQFF.

This chain links TRBV12-5 with TRBJ2-5; perhaps TRBD1 as D (6 bases). V was cut by 0 bases and J by 5 bases, with 13 bases left in between. This CDR3 contains 15 residues. Germline V lookup: CDR1 LGHNT, CDR2 FRNRAP. CDR3: CASGLVGDIWETQYF. CDR3 nucleotide sequence: TGTGCTAGTGGTTTGGTAGGGGACATCTGGGAGACCCAGTACTTC.

The rearrangement uses TRBV3-1 (or the pseudogene TRBV3-2) and TRBJ1-1; the D gene is possibly TRBD1 (6 bases). This CDR3 spans 15 amino acids. Germline V gene data show CDR1 as LGHDT and CDR2 as YNNKEL (reference sequence). Trimming took 2 bases from V and 1 from J, leaving 11 bases between them. The CDR3 nucleotides are TGTGCCAGCAGCCAACACCGGACAGCGAACACTGAAGCTTTCTTT. Its translation is CASSQHRTANTEAFF.

The CDR3 is CASSTKAVDSIGSPLHF. The CDR3 nucleotides read TGTGCCAGCAGCACGAAGGCAGTGGATTCAATAGGTTCACCCCTCCACTTT. The chain recombines TRBV5-4 with TRBJ1-6; D remains unclear. The V end lost 4 bases, the J end lost 9 bases, and 23 bases lay between the germline ends. The CDR3 has 17 amino acids. From germline, CDR1 is SGHNT and CDR2 YYREEE (reference sequence).

V usage is TRBV11-3 and J usage is TRBJ2-7; 7 nucleotides agree with TRBD1. CDR3 size: 14 residues. Germline assignment: CDR1 SGHNT and CDR2 YENEEA. V lost 0 bases and J lost 4; bases outside the gene matches: 3. CDR3 bases: TGTGCCAGCAGCTTAGAGGGACAGCATTACGAGCAGTACTTC. Translation: CASSLEGQHYEQYF.

This clone was counted once. The chain combines TRBV11-2 with TRBJ2-7; 9 bases agree with TRBD2. CDR3 size: 16 residues. V was clipped by 5 bases and J by 3 bases; unmatched bases: 11. Per the germline V gene, CDR1 is SGHAT and CDR2 is FQNNGV. CDR3 coding DNA: TGTGCCAGCAGCCCACTCGATGGGACTAGCTTCTACGAGCAGTACTTC. Protein: CASSPLDGTSFYEQYF.